This TCR beta chain originates from a study of cytomegalovirus exposure and HLA in healthy donors (dated by TCRdb to between 2016 and 2019). Regarding the research as a whole: According to an earlier analysis of 450 to 650 of the donors, about 179 million T cells yielded 117 million unique TCR beta sequences and about 300 Gb of sequence data. An early release covering more than 500 HLA-typed donors comprised approximately 300 gigabases of sequencing data and approximately 85 million unique TCR sequences. The genetic ancestry cluster associated with self-reported Caucasian donors included 80% to 90% of the roughly 360 genotyped donors. The study was designed to test whether signatures of past pathogen exposure could be identified by cataloging public T cell receptors. The study profiled the T cell repertoires of around 700 subjects by immunosequencing and related them to cytomegalovirus serostatus. In addition to the first cohort of 650 to 800 subjects, a separate validation cohort of 120 different subjects was used. To predict cytomegalovirus infection status, the study combined high-throughput TCR immunosequencing, statistical association of individual TCRs with disease status, and machine learning. A later analysis re-examined previously published TCR beta repertoires from around 670 donors and added high-resolution HLA genotyping to investigate patterns of TCR occurrence. Rather than using new phenotypic data, the later analysis identified candidate immune exposures from TCR beta sequences and from how often those sequences occurred across donors. To decide whether each TCR beta V gene segment behaved as functional or pseudogenic, an earlier analysis of some 540 of the donors relied on high-throughput TCR beta sequencing. Alongside the repertoire data, information on donor age, sex, ethnicity and CMV serostatus was compiled. In a later genetic analysis, genome-wide SNP genotypes for about three fifths of the 666 donors were used, and that subset was treated as a discovery cohort. All discovery cohort repertoires had been generated on a single sequencing platform. Both class I and class II loci were covered by HLA typing, at four-digit resolution. Typing coverage varied by locus: roughly 620-640 donors for A, B, C, DRB1 and DQB1; 522 for DQA1; about 590 for DPA1; roughly 470 for DPB1. Roughly 5 DR-DQ haplotypes were handled as single units for association and clustering because linkage in the cohort was strong. Across 300 to 400 genotyped donors of the cohort, an average of about 240,000 unique TCR beta nucleotide sequences per donor were sequenced, and 15% to 20% of those sequences were non-productive.

In total, approximately 690 healthy bone marrow donors made up the cohort. Cohort members were all nominally healthy when sampled, although unrecorded immune exposures were likely present. The donor tested CMV seronegative, placing the donor among the 350 to 400 seronegative members of the cohort. A peripheral blood sample was collected from each donor, and TCR beta sequencing was performed on peripheral blood mononuclear cells. Genomic DNA was extracted from the blood cell samples with the Qiagen DNeasy Blood Extraction Kit. Preparation of the library involved the immunoSEQ multiplex PCR assay. A mixture of 60 forward primers for TCR Vbeta segments and 13 reverse primers for TCR Jbeta segments was used in the multiplex PCR. Amplification of the CDR3 region of rearranged TCR beta genes was performed with a multiplex PCR assay on genomic DNA. The Illumina HiSeq System was used to sequence the amplified TCR beta libraries as 87-base-pair reads. The authors processed their data as follows. A later analysis tallied around 80 million unique TCR beta chains across the 666 repertoires, and about 10 million of those chains were shared by two or more donors. To remove PCR and sequencing errors, raw reads were error-corrected and collapsed into unique sequences using a nearest-neighbor algorithm that merged closely related sequences. V, D and J gene segments were assigned by aligning CDR3 sequences to IMGT reference sequences. For a sequence to be retained, a match of at least six nucleotides to both a V gene segment and a J gene segment was required. A rearrangement counted as productive if the CDR3 had no stop codons and remained in frame with V and J, and every other rearrangement counted as non-productive. Following IMGT convention, CDR3 was defined as the stretch from the second conserved V-encoded cysteine to the conserved J-encoded phenylalanine. The earlier analysis of 587 of the donors excluded any sequence lacking an unambiguous match to a single V gene segment. In an earlier analysis of a few hundred of the donors, a V segment was called functional when productive rearrangements were above 56.7%, and segregating when the standard deviation between donors exceeded 5%. A statistical classification framework was built for diagnosing cytomegalovirus status from the catalog of TCR beta chain sequences. In a later analysis, TCR nucleotide sequences were compared against IMGT/GENE-DB human TR gene sequences so that V and J genes could be assigned. Using the TCRdist pipeline, a later analysis assigned CDR3 sequences along with most-parsimonious VDJ recombination scenarios. In a later analysis, each TCR beta chain was defined by its CDR3 amino acid sequence together with its V-gene family, and reads without a unique V-gene family were excluded. To address suspected cross-contamination and a sequencing artifact, a later analysis removed roughly 640 highly shared, low-generation-probability nucleotide sequences. A later analysis calculated a clonal expansion index for each public chain from normalized within-repertoire ranks of inferred template counts. In a later analysis, generation probabilities were computed with a VDJ recombination model fitted to out-of-frame rearrangements, and the resulting probabilities were checked against IGoR. In a later analysis, hypergeometric tests were used to score TCR-TCR, TCR-HLA and TCR-CMV co-occurrence, with a repertoire-size bias correction applied to TCR pairs. A later analysis estimated false discovery rates by permuting HLA or CMV assignments 20 times. In a later analysis, co-occurring TCRs were grouped using DBSCAN, and TCRdist sequence similarity was added for clustering within HLA-allele-positive subsets. Co-occurrence clustering excluded repertoires with fewer than 30,000 or more than 120,000 public chains, plus five with anomalous nucleotide sharing. TCRdb stores this immuneACCESS table with in-frame sequences only. Part of the clones is absent; in the studies checked, under half of the shortfall reflects unresolved V genes, and no reason is known for the rest. The V and J calls and clone size are taken from that table; D and trimming were inferred from the DNA. The sample has about 150,000 clones on record, around 80% of them singletons. In total, the top ten clones hold 4% of the sample.

This clone was observed a handful of times. Its antigen remains unidentified. Base qualities are not provided; no much larger clone lies one nucleotide away. The CDR3 spans 14 residues, from the cysteine through the phenylalanine. The entry retains the CDR3 DNA only, 42 bases that are in frame from base 1. In the germline V gene, CDR1 corresponds to MGHDK and CDR2 to SYGVNS. V and J lose 4 bases and 0 bases, and a span of 4 bases separates them. The paper's findings and limits, for the study overall: The only immune exposure information available for the cohort was CMV serostatus. Cytomegalovirus status was reported to be diagnosed by the classifier with high specificity and sensitivity in both the original and validation cohorts. HLA typing was unavailable for some donors at each locus, so association tests used only the typed subset. The authors suggested that the approach could potentially be generalized to other disease states and immunological phenotypes. In a later analysis, several top co-occurrence clusters were reported to appear linked to parvovirus B19, influenza, CMV and Epstein-Barr virus. Three of the identified cytomegalovirus-associated TCR beta chains were confirmed in vitro to be specific for cytomegalovirus antigens. The study gave a list of 150 to 200 TCR beta chains associated with cytomegalovirus. When HLA alleles, especially DR and DQ, strongly co-occurred, TCR associations were difficult to assign to individual alleles. A further reported finding was that TCR beta sequences accurately predicted the HLA-A and HLA-B alleles for most subjects in the first cohort. A later analysis found that most CMV-associated TCR beta chains appeared HLA-restricted, with HLA associations seemingly driven largely by CMV exposure. Roughly uniform sequencing depth across donors was assumed in presence/absence analyses, although this assumption may not hold. Specific HLA alleles were associated with more than 15,000 TCR beta sequences at a false discovery rate of 0.05 in a later analysis. An association between a missense DCLRE1C variant and V-gene and J-gene trimming of TCR beta chains was found in a later genetic analysis and replicated in an independent cohort. Correlated functional status among segregating V segments might be attributable to linkage disequilibrium, but an unknown experimental factor could not be ruled out. The sequencing pipeline was judged likely to have produced a cluster of highly shared sequence variants as a technical artifact. While some public TCRs were present in many individuals, most TCR sequences turned up only very rarely across donors. Approximately 18 rarely observed V segments, including chromosome 9 orphons, were excluded from the earlier analysis of 550 to 700 of the donors because counts were too low. This cohort had only TCR beta chains sequenced, and the lack of alpha or paired-chain data limited which features could be detected. In a later analysis, HLA-associated TCR beta chains were found to be more clonally expanded and to have lower generation probabilities than equally common non-associated chains. Some IMGT-functional V segments, including TRBV6-2 and TRBV6-3, could not be distinguished by the 87-base-pair reads and were therefore excluded. In a later genetic analysis, fewer N-insertions in productive TCRs were reported among donors in an Asian-associated ancestry cluster than the roughly 700-donor mean. A later analysis found that TCR association rates varied across HLA loci, with DRB1 alleles showing the most associated TCRs and HLA-C alleles the fewest. In an earlier analysis of 587 of the donors, most TCR beta V segments appeared in productive rearrangements about 87% or about 30% of the time, broadly matching IMGT annotations.

This sequence was found in a woman between 40 and 55 years old in good health and CMV-seronegative. The chain is made from TRBV25-1 and TRBJ1-6, with no confidently assigned D gene. What was sequenced was PBMCs. The CDR3 loop reads CASSASSYNSPLHF. Here is the DNA: TGTGCCAGCAGTGCGAGCTCCTATAATTCACCCCTCCACTTT.